The 24 T cell receptor beta chains in this list originate from one sample, sequenced in a study of CD8 T cells in Susac syndrome. Random hexamers were used to reverse transcribe the RNA input (about 0.5 to 1 ug). TCRdb analysed the immunoSEQ multiplex PCR reads with MiXCR anew, one entry per CDR3 protein. This table has approximately 160,000 distinct CDR3 sequences, about 96% appearing once. Sequenced input: CD4+ T cells from PBMCs. All receptors come from a human donor with Susac syndrome.

The rearrangement joins TRBV4-3 to TRBJ1-6; the D is unclear. The V gene's germline CDR1 is LGHNA and CDR2 YSLEER. This CDR3 spans 17 amino acids. V was shortened by 0 bases and J by 0 bases, with 9 bases between the two germline ends. Here the CDR3 reads CASSQDLQRSYNSPLHF. CDR3 DNA sequence: TGCGCCAGCAGCCAAGATTTACAGCGCTCCTATAATTCACCCCTCCACTTT.

The V gene is TRBV14, the J gene TRBJ1-1; no clear D gene. V was pared by 0 bases and J by 0 bases, with 5 bases between. The CDR3 length is 14 residues. The germline V gene has CDR1 SGHDN and CDR2 FVKESK. CDR3 coding DNA: TGTGCCAGCAGCCAAGAGAGGGTGAACACTGAAGCTTTCTTT. This gives the protein CASSQERVNTEAFF.

This chain joins TRBV7-2 and TRBJ2-3, with TRBD1 identical over 7 bases. Trimming removed 5 bases from V and 0 bases from J; junction bases left unmatched: 5. The CDR3 covers 15 residues. Germline loops: CDR1 SGHTA, CDR2 FQGNSA. The CDR3 here is CASSLRDSSTDTQYF. For the CDR3, the DNA is TGTGCCAGCAGCCTCCGGGACAGCAGCACAGATACGCAGTATTTT. The variable domain in full, with the rest retrieved from reference TRBV7-2 and TRBJ2-3, is GAGVSQSPSNKVTEKGKDVELRCDPISGHTALYWYRQSLGQGLEFLIYFQGNSAPDKSGLPSDRFSAERTGGSVSTLTIQRTQQEDSAVYLCASSLRDSSTDTQYFGPGTRLTVL.

CDR3 bases: TGTGCCAGCAGCCAAGGTCCGGGCCTTAACTATGGCTACACCTTC. It yields the protein CASSQGPGLNYGYTF. V gene TRBV3-1 combines with J gene TRBJ1-2; D unclear. The CDR3 covers 15 residues. Germline loops: CDR1 LGHDT, CDR2 YNNKEL (reference sequence). With 1 base removed from V and 1 base from J, the gap between germline ends came to 10 bases.

This chain links TRBV29-1 with TRBJ2-5; 11 positions match TRBD2. Germline V lookup: CDR1 SQVTM, CDR2 ANQGSEA. The ends lost 7 bases at V and 4 bases at J; junction bases unmatched: 8. This CDR3 has 14 amino acids. The CDR3 protein is CSASLAGVRETQYF. CDR3 bases: TGCAGCGCCTCACTAGCGGGGGTCCGAGAGACCCAGTACTTC.

The chain couples TRBV5-1 to TRBJ2-4; 8 bases fit TRBD1. This CDR3 contains 14 residues. Trimming took 4 bases from V and 8 from J; bases not matched to a gene: 8. CDR1 and CDR2 (germline): SGHRS, YFSETQ. CDR3 in DNA: TGCGCCAGCAGCCCGGGACAGGCTAAGGACATTCAGTACTTC. Protein sequence: CASSPGQAKDIQYF.

V gene TRBV7-2 combines with J gene TRBJ2-7; D call uncertain. The CDR3 runs to 13 residues. Trimming removed 1 base at V and 2 bases at J, with 6 bases between. Germline values: CDR1 SGHTA, CDR2 FQGNSA. CDR3 bases: TGTGCCAGCAGCTTAGGGGGTACCTACGAGCAGTACGTC. Amino acids: CASSLGGTYEQYV.

This sequence joins TRBV23-1 and TRBJ2-4; D perhaps matches TRBD1 (6 bases). TRBV23-1 is filed as an ORF, its function uncertain. V was cut by 4 bases and J by 9 bases, with 16 bases left in between. CDR3 length equals 14 residues. DNA for the CDR3: TGCGCCAGCAGTCTCTCCCGGGACACAGGCATTCAGTACTTC. Translation: CASSLSRDTGIQYF.

CDR3 region: CATSRAGAPALGETQYF. The CDR3 nucleotides read TGTGCCACCAGCAGAGCTGGGGCTCCGGCCCTCGGGGAGACCCAGTACTTC. The chain is built from TRBV15 and TRBJ2-5; TRBD1 might be the D (5 bases). The CDR3 has 17 residues. Trimming removed 1 base from V and 5 bases from J, with 20 bases in between. Germline loops: CDR1 LNHNV, CDR2 YYDKDF (reference sequence).

The rearrangement uses TRBV15 and TRBJ2-3; no clear D gene. The CDR3 is 13 residues long. V lost 3 bases to trimming and J lost 0 bases, with 4 bases between them. CDR1 is LNHNV, CDR2 YYDKDF, per germline (reference sequence). The CDR3 coding sequence is TGTGCCACCAGCAGGGGTAGCACAGATACGCAGTATTTT. This gives the protein CATSRGSTDTQYF. The variable domain in full, with the rest retrieved from reference TRBV15 and TRBJ2-3, is DAMVIQNPRYQVTQFGKPVTLSCSQTLNHNVMYWYQQKSSQAPKLLFHYYDKDFNNEADTPDNFQSRRPNTSFCFLDIRSPGLGDTAMYLCATSRGSTDTQYFGPGTRLTVL.

The J gene is TRBJ2-5, the V gene TRBV25-1, with 8 nucleotides matching TRBD2. The junction had 11 bases not matched to a gene; V was cut back by 6 bases and J by 5 bases. Germline CDR1 and CDR2: MGHDK and SYGVNS. This CDR3 region has 15 residues. DNA of the CDR3: TGTGCCAGCAGCTACACAGCGGGAGTGCAGGAGACCCAGTACTTC. The encoded protein is CASSYTAGVQETQYF.

This clonotype was seen only once. The chain combines TRBV19 with TRBJ1-1; D is unresolved. In germline, CDR1 is LNHDA, CDR2 SQIVND (reference sequence). Trimming took off 3 bases at V and 1 base at J, with 6 bases between the two ends. The CDR3 has 13 residues. The CDR3 DNA reads TGTGCCAGTAGTATTAAACGGAACACTGAAGCTTTCTTT. Translating gives CASSIKRNTEAFF.

The rearrangement uses TRBV12-3 or TRBV12-4 and TRBJ2-5; 8 bases are a match to TRBD2. J gave up 1 base and V 5 bases, and 9 bases lay outside the gene matches. The CDR3 extends over 16 amino acids. Written as DNA, the CDR3 is TGTGCCAGCAGTACGGTACTAGCGGTACTCCAAGAGACCCAGTACTTC. Its translation: CASSTVLAVLQETQYF.

This clonotype has a single count. The V gene is TRBV2, the J gene TRBJ1-1; D is unclear. Germline values: CDR1 SNHLY, CDR2 FYNNEI. The CDR3 runs 13 residues. V was cut by 7 bases and J by 3 bases, with 12 bases left in between. The CDR3 loop is CASTDTIDTEAFF. CDR3 DNA: TGTGCCAGCACCGACACGATCGACACTGAAGCTTTCTTT.

This clonotype was detected once. The J gene is TRBJ2-3, the V gene TRBV9; possibly TRBD2 for D (7 bases). Looked up from germline, CDR1 is SGDLS and CDR2 is YYNGEE. V lost 4 bases, J lost 3 bases, and 9 bases lay in between. The CDR3 has 13 residues. CDR3 sequence: CASSKGGTDTQYF. The CDR3 DNA sequence: TGTGCCAGCAGCAAGGGGGGGACAGATACGCAGTATTTT.

The genes are TRBV6-1 and TRBJ1-3, with TRBD1 matching over 8 bases. The germline CDR1 and CDR2 sequences are MNHNS and SASEGT. V lost 8 bases and J lost 3; bases outside the gene matches: 15. This CDR3 spans 17 amino acids. The DNA for the CDR3 is TGTGCCAGCTCACGGATCCAGGGGGCAACTAGTGGAAACACCATATATTTT. Its protein is CASSRIQGATSGNTIYF.

V usage is TRBV7-9 and J usage is TRBJ1-2; TRBD1 is a possible D gene (5 bases). CDR1 is SEHNR and CDR2 is FQNEAQ in the germline V gene (reference sequence). This CDR3 spans 15 amino acids. V dropped 4 bases and J dropped 6 bases, with 18 bases sitting between them. This CDR3 is CASSSAGAGLDGYTF. The DNA of the CDR3 is TGTGCCAGCAGCTCCGCCGGGGCGGGGTTAGATGGCTACACCTTC.

This sequence joins TRBV3-1 and TRBJ2-7; no clear D. Germline V gives CDR1 LGHDT, CDR2 YNNKEL (reference sequence). The CDR3 is 12 residues long. With 5 bases removed from V and 3 bases from J, the gap between germline ends came to 8 bases. In nucleotides, the CDR3 is TGTGCCAGCAGCGTAAAGGGCTACGAGCAGTACTTC. Residues: CASSVKGYEQYF.

The J gene is TRBJ1-1, the V gene TRBV29-1; D not resolved. Germline CDR1 SQVTM, CDR2 ANQGSEA. The CDR3 sequence is 11 residues long. V gave up 5 bases and J gave up 3 bases, with 7 bases separating them. The CDR3 nucleotides read TGCAGCGTTAAGACCCACACTGAAGCTTTCTTT. Its translation: CSVKTHTEAFF.

The CDR3 protein is CASSQGQTFGELFF. In DNA, the CDR3 is TGTGCCAGCAGCCAAGGCCAGACCTTCGGGGAGCTGTTTTTT. This rearrangement joins TRBV3-1 to TRBJ2-2, with no clear D. V lost 1 base to trimming and J lost 7 bases, with 10 bases between them. CDR1 is LGHDT and CDR2 is YNNKEL in the germline V gene (reference sequence). The CDR3 covers 14 residues.

This chain connects TRBV6-4 to TRBJ1-1, with a possible D match to TRBD1 (6 bases). Germline V gene lookup returns CDR1 MRHNA and CDR2 SNTAGT. The V gene lost 6 bases and the J gene lost 1 base, with 9 bases spanning the gap. The CDR3 extends over 13 amino acids. This CDR3 reads CASRQQGNTEAFF. The CDR3 nucleotides are TGTGCCAGCAGGCAACAGGGGAACACTGAAGCTTTCTTT.

The chain carries TRBV7-8 and TRBJ1-5, with a tentative D call TRBD1 (6 bases). This CDR3 is built from 15 residues. V lost 5 bases to trimming and J lost 2 bases, with 13 bases between them. Per the germline V gene, CDR1 is SGHVS and CDR2 is FQNEAQ. CDR3: CASSPLRGGNQPQHF. Here the CDR3 DNA reads TGTGCCAGCAGCCCACTCAGGGGCGGCAATCAGCCCCAGCATTTT.

This rearrangement joins TRBV7-2 to TRBJ2-1; 12 nucleotides match TRBD2. The J segment lost 8 bases and the V segment lost 5 bases, leaving 7 bases of the junction unmatched. Germline CDR1 is SGHTA and CDR2 is FQGNSA. This CDR3 is 15 amino acids long. The CDR3 protein is CASSQTSGRFDEQFF. For the CDR3, the DNA is TGTGCCAGCAGCCAGACTAGCGGGAGATTCGATGAGCAGTTCTTC.

The chain uses TRBV30 and TRBJ2-3; D is unresolved. The length of the CDR3 is 12 residues. Germline V lookup: CDR1 GTSNPN, CDR2 SVGIG (reference sequence). V was shortened by 0 bases and J by 7 bases, with 8 bases between the two germline ends. CDR3 protein: CAWSVQFHTQYF. The CDR3 DNA reads as TGTGCCTGGAGTGTACAGTTTCATACGCAGTATTTT.